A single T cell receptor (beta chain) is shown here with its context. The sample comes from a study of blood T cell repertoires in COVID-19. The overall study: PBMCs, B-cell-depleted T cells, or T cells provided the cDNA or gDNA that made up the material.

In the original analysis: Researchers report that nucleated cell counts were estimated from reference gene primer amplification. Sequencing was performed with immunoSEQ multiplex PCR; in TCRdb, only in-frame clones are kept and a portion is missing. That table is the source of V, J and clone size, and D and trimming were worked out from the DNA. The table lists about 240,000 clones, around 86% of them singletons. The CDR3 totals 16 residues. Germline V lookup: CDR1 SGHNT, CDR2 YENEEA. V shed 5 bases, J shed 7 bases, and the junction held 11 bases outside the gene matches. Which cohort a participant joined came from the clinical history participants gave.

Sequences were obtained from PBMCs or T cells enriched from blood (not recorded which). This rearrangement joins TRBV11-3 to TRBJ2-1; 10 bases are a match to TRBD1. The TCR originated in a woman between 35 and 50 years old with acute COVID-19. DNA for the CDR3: TGTGCCAGCAGCCCAAGACAGGGGGCTTTGGTGAATGAGCAGTTCTTC. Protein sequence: CASSPRQGALVNEQFF.